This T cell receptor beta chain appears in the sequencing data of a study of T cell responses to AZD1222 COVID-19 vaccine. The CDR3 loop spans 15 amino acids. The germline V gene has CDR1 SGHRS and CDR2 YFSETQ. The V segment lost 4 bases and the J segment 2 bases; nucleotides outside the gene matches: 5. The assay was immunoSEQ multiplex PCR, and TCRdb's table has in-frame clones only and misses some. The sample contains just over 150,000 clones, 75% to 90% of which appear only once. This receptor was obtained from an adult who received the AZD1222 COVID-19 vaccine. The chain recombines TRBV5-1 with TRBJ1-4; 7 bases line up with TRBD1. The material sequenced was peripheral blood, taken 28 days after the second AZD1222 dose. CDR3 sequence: CASSRTQGTNEKLFF. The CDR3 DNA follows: TGCGCCAGCAGCAGGACACAGGGGACTAATGAAAAACTGTTTTTT.